Listed below are T cell receptor beta chains from one sample, sequenced in a study of technical replicates of blood from a few donors. TCRdb keeps only in-frame clones here, not all; method: immunoSEQ multiplex PCR. The sample records 45,000 to 60,000 clones, about 94% being singletons. Sequenced sample: PBMCs. These TCRs come from a human donor in good health. Some clones in this sample may be carry-over from other donors' samples. The CDR3 runs from the conserved cysteine through the conserved F or W.

v_call: TRBV7-8; j_call: TRBJ2-5; cdr3_aa: CASSSAPGGTETQYF
v_call: TRBV11-2; j_call: TRBJ1-2; cdr3_aa: CASSSDRGKGYTF
v_call: TRBV11-3; j_call: TRBJ2-7; cdr3_aa: CASSLGDSSYEQYF
v_call: TRBV13; j_call: TRBJ1-2; cdr3_aa: CASCRGSGGYTF
v_call: TRBV5-6; j_call: TRBJ1-4; cdr3_aa: CASSLFSLAATNEKLFF
v_call: TRBV6-6; j_call: TRBJ1-5; cdr3_aa: CASSPTEVQPQHF
v_call: TRBV5-6; j_call: TRBJ1-5; cdr3_aa: CASSSRDSGNQPQHF
v_call: TRBV5-6; j_call: TRBJ1-5; cdr3_aa: CASSLVTDLYQPQHF
v_call: TRBV2; j_call: TRBJ2-7; cdr3_aa: CASSDPRGLYEQYF
v_call: TRBV19; j_call: TRBJ2-7; cdr3_aa: CASRPGLAGAYEQYF
v_call: TRBV7-8; j_call: TRBJ2-5; cdr3_aa: CASSLSGETQYF
v_call: TRBV7-9; j_call: TRBJ1-1; cdr3_aa: CASSLLSNTEAFF
v_call: TRBV7-3; j_call: TRBJ2-1; cdr3_aa: CASSPQVGTLNNEQFF
v_call: TRBV2; j_call: TRBJ2-2; cdr3_aa: CASRAGGRDTGELFF
v_call: TRBV7-2; j_call: TRBJ1-2; cdr3_aa: CASSPRQGLSANYGYTF
v_call: TRBV5-6; j_call: TRBJ2-1; cdr3_aa: CASSPGVLHPEQFF
v_call: TRBV2; j_call: TRBJ1-1; cdr3_aa: CASSEGATEAFF
v_call: TRBV10-3; j_call: TRBJ2-7; cdr3_aa: CAIREGGTYEQYF
v_call: TRBV7-3; j_call: TRBJ1-1; cdr3_aa: CASSPSPGTEAFF
v_call: TRBV7-2; j_call: TRBJ1-6; cdr3_aa: CASSLFQGDSPLHF
v_call: TRBV6-1; j_call: TRBJ1-2; cdr3_aa: CASSESQGAQYGYTF
v_call: TRBV9; j_call: TRBJ2-1; cdr3_aa: CASSGTSDNEQFF
v_call: TRBV12-5; j_call: TRBJ1-6; cdr3_aa: CASGGTARDSPLHF
v_call: TRBV4-3; j_call: TRBJ2-4; cdr3_aa: CASSQELQGRDIQYF
v_call: TRBV6-1; j_call: TRBJ2-3; cdr3_aa: CASSANYRADTQYF
v_call: TRBV15; j_call: TRBJ2-1; cdr3_aa: CATSRITGLNEQFF
v_call: TRBV6-6; j_call: TRBJ1-4; cdr3_aa: CASSQSDRGREKLFF
v_call: TRBV30; j_call: TRBJ1-2; cdr3_aa: CAWSLWTGGARSYGYTF
v_call: TRBV5-1; j_call: TRBJ1-1; cdr3_aa: CASSRGGGNTEAFF
v_call: TRBV4-3; j_call: TRBJ2-1; cdr3_aa: CASSQTRTPYNEQFF
v_call: TRBV4-1; j_call: TRBJ2-3; cdr3_aa: CASSLTAGYPQYF
v_call: TRBV6-6; j_call: TRBJ1-6; cdr3_aa: CASRIDREGSPLHF
v_call: TRBV5-1; j_call: TRBJ2-7; cdr3_aa: CASSLAPDWPYEQYF
v_call: TRBV4-1; j_call: TRBJ1-5; cdr3_aa: CASSQDPVPNQPQHF
v_call: TRBV13; j_call: TRBJ2-7; cdr3_aa: CASSSQRSYEQYF
v_call: TRBV5-5; j_call: TRBJ2-1; cdr3_aa: CASSLTDRNNEQFF
v_call: TRBV4-3; j_call: TRBJ2-7; cdr3_aa: CASSQDSRLARYEQYF
v_call: TRBV7-3; j_call: TRBJ2-6; cdr3_aa: CASSPPAGRGANVLTF
v_call: TRBV7-2; j_call: TRBJ2-3; cdr3_aa: CASSGPPGTGTDTQYF
v_call: TRBV5-6; j_call: TRBJ1-2; cdr3_aa: CASRGSGSNYGYTF
v_call: TRBV2; j_call: TRBJ2-2; cdr3_aa: CASSGGQVNTGELFF
v_call: TRBV30; j_call: TRBJ1-6; cdr3_aa: CAWEEVGSPLHF
v_call: TRBV5-1; j_call: TRBJ2-3; cdr3_aa: CASSPIAGGPDTQYF
v_call: TRBV2; j_call: TRBJ1-2; cdr3_aa: CASSYTGTGANYGYTF
v_call: TRBV7-2; j_call: TRBJ2-5; cdr3_aa: CASSQGLGGAAQYF
v_call: TRBV6-5; j_call: TRBJ2-3; cdr3_aa: CASSYLRGAIDTQYF
v_call: TRBV7-2; j_call: TRBJ2-7; cdr3_aa: CASSLFNRDLAGEQYF
v_call: TRBV15; j_call: TRBJ2-1; cdr3_aa: CATTGGTSGRTRYNEQFF